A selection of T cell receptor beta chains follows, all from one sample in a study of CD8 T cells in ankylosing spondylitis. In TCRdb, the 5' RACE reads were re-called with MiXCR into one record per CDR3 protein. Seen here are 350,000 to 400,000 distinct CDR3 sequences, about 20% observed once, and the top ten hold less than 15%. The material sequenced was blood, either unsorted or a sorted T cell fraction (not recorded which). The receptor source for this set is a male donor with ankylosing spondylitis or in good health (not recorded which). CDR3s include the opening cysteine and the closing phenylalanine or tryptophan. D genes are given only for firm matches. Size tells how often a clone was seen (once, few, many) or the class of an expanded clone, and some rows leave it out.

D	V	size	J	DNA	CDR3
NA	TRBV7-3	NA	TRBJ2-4	TGTGCCAGCAGCTCCCCCCCCGAGGACATTCAGTACTTC	CASSSPPEDIQYF
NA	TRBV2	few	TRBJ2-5	TGTGCCAGCAGCCCCCGGGAGGGGACAGCGGAAGAGACCCAGTACTTC	CASSPREGTAEETQYF
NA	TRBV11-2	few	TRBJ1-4	TGTGCCAGCAGCTTAGGGTCCCCGAGGTGGAATGAAAAACTGTTTTTT	CASSLGSPRWNEKLFF
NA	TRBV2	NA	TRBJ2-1	TGTGCCAGCAGTGATGGACGGAACAATGAGCAGTTCTTC	CASSDGRNNEQFF
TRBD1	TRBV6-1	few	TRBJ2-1	TGTGCCAGCAGTCGTCTGGACAGGGCTGACAATGAGCAGTTCTTC	CASSRLDRADNEQFF
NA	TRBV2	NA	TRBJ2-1	TGTGCCAGCAAGGGGTGGTCTCGGGACAATGAGCAGTTCTTC	CASKGWSRDNEQFF
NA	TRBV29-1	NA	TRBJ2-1	TGCAGCTCTCTCATCGGGGACTACAATGAGCAGTTCTTC	CSSLIGDYNEQFF
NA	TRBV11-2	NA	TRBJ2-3	TGTGCCAGCAGCTTAGATCTGGGGACGCTAAAAGGGGCAGATACGCAGTATTTT	CASSLDLGTLKGADTQYF
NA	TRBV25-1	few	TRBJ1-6	TGTGCCAGCAGTGAATTGAGTGGACCAACGGCGTCACCCCTCCACTTT	CASSELSGPTASPLHF
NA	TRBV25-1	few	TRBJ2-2	TGTGCCAGCAGTGAATACCCGGGTATGAGTACCGGGGAGCTGTTTTTT	CASSEYPGMSTGELFF
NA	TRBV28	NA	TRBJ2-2	TGTGCCAGCAGTTTTCTGACAGCCGGGGAGCTGTTTTTT	CASSFLTAGELFF
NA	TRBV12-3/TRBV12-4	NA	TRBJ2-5	TGTGCCAGCAGACAAACGGGGGCTGAAGAGACCCAGTACTTC	CASRQTGAEETQYF
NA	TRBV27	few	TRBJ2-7	TGTGCCAGCAGTTTCCGGGACGGCCCCTACGAGCAGTACTTC	CASSFRDGPYEQYF
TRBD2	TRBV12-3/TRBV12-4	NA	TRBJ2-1	TGTGCCAGCAGCGGCGGGACTATGAGCTCCTACAATGAGCAGTTCTTC	CASSGGTMSSYNEQFF
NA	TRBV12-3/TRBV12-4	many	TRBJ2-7	TGTGCCAGCAGCCCGTCCGACAGTTACGAGCAGTACTTC	CASSPSDSYEQYF
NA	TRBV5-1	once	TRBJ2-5	TGCGCCAGCAGCGTACGTCTCGGGACACCCAAACGATGGGAGACCCAGTACTTC	CASSVRLGTPKRWETQYF
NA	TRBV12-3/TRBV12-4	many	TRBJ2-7	TGTGCCAGCAGTTTAGACGGAATCTCCTACGAGCAGTACTTC	CASSLDGISYEQYF
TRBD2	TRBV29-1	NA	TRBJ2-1	TGCAGCGTTGAAGATTTGCGGGGGACCTCCTACAATGAGCAGTTCTTC	CSVEDLRGTSYNEQFF
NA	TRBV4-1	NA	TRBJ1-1	TGCGCCAGCAGCCCTCCGGACTGGAACACTGAAGCTTTCTTT	CASSPPDWNTEAFF
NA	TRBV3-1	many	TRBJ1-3	TGTGCCAGCAGCCAAGGGCCGGGGGACTCTGGAAACACCATATATTTT	CASSQGPGDSGNTIYF
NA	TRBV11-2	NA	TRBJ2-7	TGTGCCACCCCCCTCGTCCAGACAGCATACGAGCAGTACTTC	CATPLVQTAYEQYF
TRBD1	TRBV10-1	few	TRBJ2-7	TGCGCCAGCAGTGAGGATCCGGGACAGGGGGTTAATCCCGAGCAGTACTTC	CASSEDPGQGVNPEQYF
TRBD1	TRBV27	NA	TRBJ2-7	TGTGCCAGCAGGCCCGGGACAGTCTACGAGCAGTACTTC	CASRPGTVYEQYF
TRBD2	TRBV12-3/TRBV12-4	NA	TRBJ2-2	TGTGCCAGCAGTTTTCTAGCGGTGAACACCGGGGAGCTGTTTTTT	CASSFLAVNTGELFF
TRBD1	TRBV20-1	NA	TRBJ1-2	TGCAGTGCTAGAGGACAGGGCCCCTATGGCTACACCTTC	CSARGQGPYGYTF
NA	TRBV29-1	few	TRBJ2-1	TGCAGCGCCTTGGCGGGCTCGGCGAACAATGAGCAGTTCTTC	CSALAGSANNEQFF
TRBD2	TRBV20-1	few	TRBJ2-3	TGCAGTGCTAGAGATTGGTTAGCGGGCACCACAGATACGCAGTATTTT	CSARDWLAGTTDTQYF
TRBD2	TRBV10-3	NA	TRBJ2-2	TGTGCCATCACCACCACTAGCGGGGGGCTCACCGGGGAGCTGTTTTTT	CAITTTSGGLTGELFF
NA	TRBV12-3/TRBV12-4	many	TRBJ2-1	TGTGCCAGCAGGGGCACCACAGGGCGTGCGTTCTTC	CASRGTTGRAFF
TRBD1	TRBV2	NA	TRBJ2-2	TGTGCCAAACGACAGGGGTTAACCGGGGAGCTGTTTTTT	CAKRQGLTGELFF
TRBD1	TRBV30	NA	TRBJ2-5	TGTGCCTGGAGTGGCTGGACAGGGGACGGGGAGACCCAGTACTTC	CAWSGWTGDGETQYF